One sample yielded the 30 T cell receptor beta chains listed below, sequenced in a study of T cell responses to AZD1222 COVID-19 vaccine. Only in-frame clones appear in the TCRdb table, and some are missing; sequencing was by immunoSEQ multiplex PCR. The table has 85,000 to 110,000 clones, less than 95% seen once. Sequencing used peripheral blood, obtained on day 0 of AZD1222 vaccination. The receptors come from an adult in good health.

The V call is TRBV6-2 or TRBV6-3, the J call TRBJ2-5; 10 bases are shared with TRBD2. The junction had 14 bases not matched to a gene; V was cut back by 6 bases and J by 1 base. The CDR3 runs 18 residues. The germline CDR1 and CDR2 sequences are MNHEY and SVGEGT. CDR3: CASRPLGPSGGPQETQYF. The CDR3 coding sequence is TGTGCCAGCAGACCTCTCGGGCCTAGCGGGGGCCCCCAAGAGACCCAGTACTTC.

The CDR3 nucleotides read TGTGCCAGCAGTGCCCGGGGGGGCAGCACAGATACGCAGTATTTT. Protein sequence: CASSARGGSTDTQYF. The V gene is TRBV2, the J gene TRBJ2-3; 8 bases agree with TRBD2. Germline V CDR1 and CDR2: SNHLY, FYNNEI. The trim removed 4 bases at V and 0 bases at J, leaving 3 bases unmatched. CDR3 length equals 15 residues.

V is TRBV6-5 and J is TRBJ1-1; no reliable D call. Trimming pared 6 bases from V and 1 base from J, leaving 9 bases between. This CDR3 has 13 residues. Germline assignment: CDR1 MNHEY and CDR2 SVGAGI. The chain's CDR3 is CASSPPQNTEAFF. CDR3 DNA sequence: TGTGCCAGCAGCCCGCCTCAGAACACTGAAGCTTTCTTT.

This sequence joins TRBV28 and TRBJ2-1; possible D gene TRBD2, 6 bases. The CDR3 spans 15 residues. V shed 7 bases and J shed 7 bases, with 20 bases lying between them. Per the germline V gene, CDR1 is MDHEN and CDR2 is SYDVKM. CDR3 amino acids: CASIGRKRAGNEQFF. For the CDR3, the DNA is TGTGCCAGCATCGGACGGAAGCGGGCGGGAAATGAGCAGTTCTTC. Combining the CDR3 with reference TRBV28 and TRBJ2-1 gives the whole variable domain DVKVTQSSRYLVKRTGEKVFLECVQDMDHENMFWYRQDPGLGLRLIYFSYDVKMKEKGDIPEGYSVSREKKERFSLILESASTNQTSMYLCASIGRKRAGNEQFFGPGTRLTVL.

This chain uses TRBV6-1 with TRBJ1-3; tentative D call: TRBD1 (6 bases). Germline lookup yields CDR1 MNHNS and CDR2 SASEGT. V was trimmed by 1 base and J by 4 bases, leaving 8 bases between them. The CDR3 totals 14 residues. This CDR3 reads CASSEVGGGNTIYF. CDR3 nucleotides: TGTGCCAGCAGTGAAGTCGGGGGCGGAAACACCATATATTTT.

The chain combines TRBV18 with TRBJ2-1, with D possibly TRBD1 on 6 matching bases. The germline V gene encodes CDR1 KGHSH and CDR2 LQKENI. This CDR3 comprises 13 residues. Deletions cut 8 bases from V and 3 bases from J, with 11 bases between. The CDR3 here is CASAPQGYNEQFF. CDR3 in DNA: TGTGCCAGCGCCCCACAGGGCTACAATGAGCAGTTCTTC.

This chain links TRBV27 with TRBJ1-5; tentative D call: TRBD1 (5 bases). Trimming left V 5 bases short and J 5 bases short, with 10 bases between. The CDR3 sequence is 13 residues long. Germline V gene data show CDR1 as MNHEY and CDR2 as SMNVEV (reference sequence). The CDR3 nucleotides are TGTGCCAGCAGTGAGGGGAGTTATCAGCCCCAGCATTTT. It translates to CASSEGSYQPQHF.

This clone was recorded once. This chain links TRBV27 with TRBJ1-1; no firm D call. Trimming removed 1 base from V and 5 bases from J, with 8 bases in between. This CDR3 comprises 13 residues. Germline CDR1 reads MNHEY; CDR2 reads SMNVEV (reference sequence). Here the CDR3 DNA reads TGTGCCAGCAGTTTATATCGGGGTACTGAAGCTTTCTTT. Translation gives CASSLYRGTEAFF.

CDR3 nucleotide sequence: TGTGCCAGCAGCCGTGTGGTCTCTGGAAACACCATATATTTT. Its protein is CASSRVVSGNTIYF. This sequence joins TRBV2 and TRBJ1-3; D unclear. The V gene lost 6 bases and the J gene lost 0 bases, with 9 bases spanning the gap. The CDR3 totals 14 residues. The germline V gene encodes CDR1 SNHLY and CDR2 FYNNEI.

The rearrangement joins TRBV25-1 to TRBJ2-3, with TRBD2 matching over 9 bases. CDR1 MGHDK and CDR2 SYGVNS come from the germline V gene. The CDR3 length is 14 residues. Trimming cost V 7 bases and J 2 bases; bases outside gene matches: 4. The CDR3 loop is CASNSGGPTDTQYF. The DNA of the CDR3 is TGTGCCAGCAACAGCGGGGGGCCCACAGATACGCAGTATTTT.

Of note for this clone: The junction and the germline gene differ at one end; a read error may be behind it. The rearrangement joins TRBV4-2 to TRBJ2-4; 8 positions agree with TRBD1. The CDR3 covers 16 residues. Germline-derived CDR1 and CDR2 are LGHNA and YNFKEQ. CDR3 sequence: CASSRPGQEAQNIQYF. The CDR3 nucleotides are TGTGCCAGCAGCCGGCCGGGACAGGAAGCCCAAAACATTCAGTACTTC.

The rearrangement joins TRBV18 to TRBJ1-2, with TRBD1 matching 9 bases. The V and J ends lost 3 bases and 8 bases, in that order; junction bases with no gene match: 7. This CDR3 is 14 amino acids long. Germline-derived CDR1 and CDR2 are KGHSH and LQKENI. CDR3 nucleotides: TGTGCCAGCTCACCCGGGACAGGGTATCGGGGCTACACCTTC. Protein sequence: CASSPGTGYRGYTF.

This clone is medium-sized within its sample. This chain links TRBV28 with TRBJ1-6; unclear D gene. Germline V CDR1 and CDR2: MDHEN, SYDVKM. The length of the CDR3 is 16 residues. V lost 8 bases to trimming and J lost 0 bases, with 14 bases between them. DNA for the CDR3: TGTGCCAGCGGGTCGGTGATGAGCTCCTATAATTCACCCCTCCACTTT. Amino acid sequence: CASGSVMSSYNSPLHF.

The CDR3 sequence is CASSLTTGLLNYGYTF. Written as DNA, the CDR3 is TGCGCCAGCAGCCTAACGACGGGACTGCTTAACTATGGCTACACCTTC. This chain joins TRBV5-1 and TRBJ1-2, with TRBD1 as a possible D gene (5 bases). Trimming removed 4 bases from V and 1 base from J, with 17 bases in between. CDR1 SGHRS and CDR2 YFSETQ come from the germline V gene. This CDR3 has 16 residues.

The chain couples TRBV19 to TRBJ2-1; TRBD2 agrees at 9 bases. The V segment lost 4 bases and the J segment 5 bases; nucleotides outside the gene matches: 6. This CDR3 spans 15 amino acids. Germline CDR1 and CDR2: LNHDA and SQIVND (reference sequence). CDR3 sequence reads: CASSSPSGEDNEQFF. CDR3 bases: TGTGCCAGTAGTAGTCCTAGCGGGGAGGACAATGAGCAGTTCTTC.

The rearrangement uses TRBV3-1 (or the pseudogene TRBV3-2) and TRBJ2-3; 8 nucleotides agree with TRBD1. V lost 7 bases to trimming and J lost 5 bases; unmatched junction nucleotides: 11. The CDR3 loop spans 15 amino acids. The germline CDR1 and CDR2 sequences are LGHDT and YNNKEL (reference sequence). CDR3 DNA sequence: TGTGCCAGCACCCCGACGACAGGGGCACGAGATACGCAGTATTTT. It is translated as CASTPTTGARDTQYF.

The chain recombines TRBV15 with TRBJ2-4; perhaps TRBD1 as D (5 bases). This CDR3 has 15 amino acids. Germline V gene data show CDR1 as LNHNV and CDR2 as YYDKDF (reference sequence). V lost 0 bases to trimming and J lost 8 bases, with 14 bases between them. The CDR3 DNA follows: TGTGCCACCAGCAGAGATCCGGCAGGGCTCGACATTCAGTACTTC. Its translation: CATSRDPAGLDIQYF.

The chain links TRBV28 to TRBJ1-2; TRBD1 matches 11 bases. With V trimmed by 5 bases and J by 7 bases, 6 bases remained unmatched. Germline CDR1 is MDHEN and CDR2 is SYDVKM. The CDR3 has 14 amino acids. The CDR3 sequence: CASSKRTGGFGYTF. The CDR3, as DNA: TGTGCCAGCAGTAAGAGGACAGGGGGCTTTGGCTACACCTTC.

V usage is TRBV7-9 and J usage is TRBJ1-4; D may be TRBD1 (6 bases). Germline values: CDR1 SEHNR, CDR2 FQNEAQ (reference sequence). The CDR3 totals 14 residues. V dropped 5 bases and J dropped 7 bases, with 14 bases sitting between them. The CDR3 coding sequence is TGTGCCAGCAGCCCCGGGACAACCTCTGAAAAACTGTTTTTT. Amino acid sequence: CASSPGTTSEKLFF.

Concerning this clone: One junction end disagrees with the germline gene, perhaps due to a read error. V is TRBV6-4 and J is TRBJ2-2; no definite D call. The CDR3 has 14 amino acids. The germline V gene has CDR1 MRHNA and CDR2 SNTAGT. Written as DNA, the CDR3 is TGTGCCAGCAGTAACTCCCATAACACCGGGGAGCTGTTTTTT. This encodes CASSNSHNTGELFF.

As to this clone: Distinct nucleotide sequences in the sample also encode this CDR3. The rearrangement links TRBV5-1 to TRBJ2-7, with TRBD1 matching over 7 bases. The V gene end was trimmed by 0 bases and the J gene end by 1 base; junction bases not matched to a gene: 1. The CDR3 has 14 residues. Germline CDR1 and CDR2: SGHRS and YFSETQ. The CDR3 loop reads CASSLGQGSYEQYF. Written as DNA, the CDR3 is TGCGCCAGCAGCTTGGGACAGGGATCCTACGAGCAGTACTTC. The whole variable domain, filled in from reference TRBV5-1 and TRBJ2-7, reads KAGVTQTPRYLIKTRGQQVTLSCSPISGHRSVSWYQQTPGQGLQFLFEYFSETQRNKGNFPGRFSGRQFSNSRSEMNVSTLELGDSALYLCASSLGQGSYEQYFGPGTRLTVT.

The chain is built from TRBV29-1 and TRBJ2-3; TRBD2 agrees at 7 bases. The CDR3 extends over 16 amino acids. The germline V gene encodes CDR1 SQVTM and CDR2 ANQGSEA. Losses at the gene ends were 4 bases for V and 1 base for J; bases not matched to a gene: 11. CDR3 protein: CSVGGGGSARTDTQYF. The CDR3 DNA reads as TGCAGCGTTGGGGGGGGTGGCTCGGCGCGCACAGATACGCAGTATTTT.

V gene TRBV5-1 combines with J gene TRBJ2-5; 12 positions match TRBD2. The CDR3 runs to 14 residues. J was trimmed by 3 bases and V by 5 bases; bases with no gene match: 2. Looked up from germline, CDR1 is SGHRS and CDR2 is YFSETQ. The DNA for the CDR3 is TGCGCCAGCAGAAGGACTAGCGGGGAAGAGACCCAGTACTTC. Translation: CASRRTSGEETQYF.

This chain connects TRBV11-2 to TRBJ2-3; D tentatively reads TRBD1 or TRBD2 (6 bases each). The CDR3 totals 15 residues. Trimming shortened V by 9 bases and J by 2 bases, and 18 bases separated the two germline ends. The germline V gene has CDR1 SGHAT and CDR2 FQNNGV. The CDR3 protein is CARSWGALPTDTQYF. In DNA form, the CDR3 reads TGTGCCAGGTCGTGGGGGGCCCTCCCCACAGATACGCAGTATTTT.

The chain has TRBV6-5 and TRBJ2-1; unclear D gene. V was cut by 5 bases and J by 2 bases, with 7 bases left in between. CDR3 length: 13 residues. The germline CDR1 and CDR2 sequences are MNHEY and SVGAGI. In DNA form, the CDR3 reads TGTGCCAGCAGTACGGACGCCTACAATGAGCAGTTCTTC. Translated: CASSTDAYNEQFF.

The chain links TRBV11-2 to TRBJ2-7, with D possibly TRBD2 on 6 matching bases. The CDR3 length is 16 residues. Germline loops: CDR1 SGHAT, CDR2 FQNNGV. The V gene lost 2 bases and the J gene lost 1 base, with 15 bases spanning the gap. The CDR3 DNA is TGTGCCAGCAGCTTATTGACTAGTGGGGCGTCCTACGAGCAGTACTTC. Protein sequence: CASSLLTSGASYEQYF.

For the CDR3, the DNA is TGCGCCAGCAGCCCCTCTAGCACCAACAATGAGCAGTTCTTC. Its protein is CASSPSSTNNEQFF. This chain uses TRBV5-1 with TRBJ2-1, with D tentatively TRBD2 (5 bases). The CDR3 contains 14 residues. V was trimmed by 4 bases and J by 5 bases, leaving 13 bases between them. Germline loops: CDR1 SGHRS, CDR2 YFSETQ.

The V and J genes are TRBV27 and TRBJ2-7, with a possible D match to TRBD1 (5 bases). Germline CDR1 is MNHEY and CDR2 is SMNVEV (reference sequence). V dropped 5 bases and J dropped 5 bases, with 16 bases sitting between them. The CDR3 sequence is 14 residues long. CDR3 in amino acids: CASSPRSGSHEQYF. The CDR3 DNA reads TGTGCCAGCAGTCCAAGGTCAGGGTCGCACGAGCAGTACTTC.

V is TRBV9 and J is TRBJ1-2, with D perhaps matching TRBD1 (5 bases). Germline V gene data show CDR1 as SGDLS and CDR2 as YYNGEE. The length of the CDR3 is 14 residues. V was pared by 0 bases and J by 4 bases, with 10 bases between. In nucleotides, the CDR3 is TGTGCCAGCAGCGTAGCTGGGGACCTCTATGGCTACACCTTC. It encodes CASSVAGDLYGYTF.

This clone qualifies as medium-sized. The chain links TRBV6-1 to TRBJ2-1; D gene ambiguous. Germline loops: CDR1 MNHNS, CDR2 SASEGT. The CDR3 consists of 15 residues. V was pared by 2 bases and J by 0 bases, with 8 bases between. In DNA, the CDR3 is TGTGCCAGCAGTGAATCGGATAGCTCCTACAATGAGCAGTTCTTC. Amino acids: CASSESDSSYNEQFF.